The clone carrying this T cell receptor (beta chain) was observed a few times. Antigen unknown. Germline CDR1 reads MGHRA; CDR2 reads YSYEKL. The J segment lost 4 bases and the V segment lost 0 bases, leaving 4 bases of the junction unmatched. CDR3 length equals 17 residues. This entry is derived from a study of T cell repertoires in cytomegalovirus infection. Whole-study context: Alongside well-studied HLA-B-restricted CMV epitopes, recently identified HLA-C-restricted CMV epitopes were also used. CMV infection plus the matching HLA type was flagged by public TCR beta signatures.

TCRdb redid the calling of the reads with MiXCR, one entry per CDR3 protein. This sample carries 150,000 to 200,000 distinct CDR3 sequences, roughly 21% of them seen once, and the ten largest clones take 25%. This rearrangement joins TRBV4-1 to TRBJ1-6; TRBD1 matches at 9 bases. This sequence was found in a human donor in good health (CMV status not recorded). Some clones in this sample may be carry-over from other donors' samples. The specimen was CD8+ T cells from cultured PBMCs, collected from culture after CMV antigen stimulation. The CDR3 DNA follows: TGCGCCAGCAGCCAAGATGGGGACAGGGCGTATAATTCACCCCTCCACTTT. The encoded protein is CASSQDGDRAYNSPLHF.